This entry lists 8 T cell receptor beta chains sequenced from one sample in a study of T-cell memory formation after mild COVID-19 (dated by TCRdb to 2020 to 2022). Receptor libraries were prepared by 5' RACE. TCRdb records Illumina NovaSeq 6000 as the sequencer. Through fastp at Q25 and MiXCR, TCRdb rebuilt clones from the public reads, retaining in-frame beta chains. Each entry merges the rows of one CDR3 protein and shows their most common DNA and genes. This sample comprises 390,000 or so distinct CDR3 sequences, about 17% of them detected only once. The ten largest clones capture about 22% of the sample. The sample was PBMCs or a T cell subset sorted from them (not recorded which). These receptors were obtained from a man between 18 and 29 years old who had mild COVID-19 (a few samples of this study predate the infection). The sample titles of this study are shuffled in the database, so cell type and time point are left out; the donor was told from shared clones.

This clonotype was found a few times. DNA for the CDR3: TGTGCCAGCAGTGGGCACGAGCAGTACTTC. As protein: CASSGHEQYF. This chain connects TRBV6-1 to TRBJ2-7; no clear D. In germline, CDR1 is MNHNS, CDR2 SASEGT. Trimming removed 4 bases from V and 5 bases from J, with 3 bases in between. The CDR3 sequence is 10 residues long.

The chain links TRBV5-4 to TRBJ2-5; D is unresolved. The V gene lost 2 bases and the J gene lost 0 bases, with 8 bases spanning the gap. Germline-derived CDR1 and CDR2 are SGHNT and YYREEE (reference sequence). This CDR3 has 14 residues. The CDR3 region is CASSLRPYQETQYF. CDR3 DNA: TGTGCCAGCAGCTTACGCCCGTACCAAGAGACCCAGTACTTC.

This clonotype was picked up many times. The rearrangement links TRBV9 to TRBJ2-2; D is ambiguous. This CDR3 contains 13 residues. Trimming removed 0 bases at V and 5 bases at J, with 5 bases between. Germline CDR1 reads SGDLS; CDR2 reads YYNGEE. CDR3 DNA: TGTGCCAGCAGCGTAGTAGGAACCGGGGAGCTGTTTTTT. It is translated as CASSVVGTGELFF. Complete variable domain (other parts from reference TRBV9 and TRBJ2-2): DSGVTQTPKHLITATGQRVTLRCSPRSGDLSVYWYQQSLDQGLQFLIQYYNGEERAKGNILERFSAQQFPDLHSELNLSSLELGDSALYFCASSVVGTGELFFGEGSRLTVL.

The V call is TRBV5-4, the J call TRBJ1-4, with TRBD1 as a possible D gene (6 bases). CDR1 and CDR2 (germline): SGHNT, YYREEE (reference sequence). This CDR3 is 16 amino acids long. V was cut by 0 bases and J by 8 bases, with 17 bases left in between. As DNA, the CDR3 is TGTGCCAGCAGCTTGGGAAGGGGGGCCGAAGGAGAAAAACTGTTTTTT. Its translation: CASSLGRGAEGEKLFF.

The V gene is TRBV5-1, the J gene TRBJ2-7, with D unclear. There are 14 residues in the CDR3. Germline V gene sequence: CDR1 SGHRS, CDR2 YFSETQ. Trimming cost V 2 bases and J 2 bases, with 11 bases left between them. This CDR3 reads CASSFFAPAYEQYV. CDR3 DNA sequence: TGCGCCAGCAGCTTTTTCGCTCCAGCCTACGAGCAGTACGTC.

Only a few counts were recorded for this clonotype. The V gene is TRBV7-9, the J gene TRBJ1-4, with D unresolved. CDR1 and CDR2 (germline): SEHNR, FQNEAQ (reference sequence). Trimming took 5 bases from V and 2 from J, leaving 15 bases between them. The length of the CDR3 is 16 residues. The DNA of the CDR3 is TGTGCCAGCAGCCCCGTCCAGGCTTGGACTAATGAAAAACTGTTTTTT. Its protein product is CASSPVQAWTNEKLFF.

This clonotype was detected ten times or more. The rearrangement joins TRBV11-2 to TRBJ2-2; 12 nucleotides agree with TRBD2. Germline CDR1 is SGHAT and CDR2 is FQNNGV. The CDR3 contains 16 residues. Germline trimming cut 4 bases from V and 5 bases from J; bases unmatched to any gene: 5. This chain's CDR3 is CASSSQLAGGTGELFF. In DNA, the CDR3 is TGTGCCAGCAGCTCACAACTAGCGGGGGGAACCGGGGAGCTGTTTTTT.

This clonotype was counted at least ten times. This rearrangement joins TRBV5-6 to TRBJ1-6; 8 nucleotides agree with TRBD1. The CDR3 covers 15 residues. From germline, CDR1 is SGHDT and CDR2 YYEEEE. The trim removed 4 bases at V and 9 bases at J, leaving 9 bases unmatched. Here the CDR3 reads CASSQPDRGSSPLHF. The CDR3 DNA reads as TGTGCCAGCAGCCAGCCCGACAGGGGCAGTTCACCCCTCCACTTT.